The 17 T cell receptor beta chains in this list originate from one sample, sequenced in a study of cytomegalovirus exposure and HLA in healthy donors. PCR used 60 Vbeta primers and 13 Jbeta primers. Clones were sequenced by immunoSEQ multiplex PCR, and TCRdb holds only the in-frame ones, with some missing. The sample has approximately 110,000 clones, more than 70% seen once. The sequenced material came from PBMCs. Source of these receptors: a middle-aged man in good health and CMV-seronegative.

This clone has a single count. The CDR3 spells CASSPRLAGRSQETQYF. The CDR3, as DNA: TGTGCCAGCAGCCCCCGACTAGCGGGAAGATCGCAAGAGACCCAGTACTTC. This chain links TRBV7-2 with TRBJ2-5; TRBD2 matches at 11 bases. The CDR3 covers 17 residues. Germline CDR1 is SGHTA and CDR2 is FQGNSA. V lost 5 bases, J lost 2 bases, and 10 bases stayed unmatched. The variable domain in full, with the rest retrieved from reference TRBV7-2 and TRBJ2-5, is GAGVSQSPSNKVTEKGKDVELRCDPISGHTALYWYRQSLGQGLEFLIYFQGNSAPDKSGLPSDRFSAERTGGSVSTLTIQRTQQEDSAVYLCASSPRLAGRSQETQYFGPGTRLLVL.

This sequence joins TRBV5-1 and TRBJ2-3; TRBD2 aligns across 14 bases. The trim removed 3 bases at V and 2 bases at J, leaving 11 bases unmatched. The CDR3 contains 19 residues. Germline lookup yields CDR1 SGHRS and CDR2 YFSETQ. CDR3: CASSSGLAGGRKSTDTQYF. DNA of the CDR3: TGCGCCAGCAGCTCTGGACTAGCGGGGGGCCGGAAATCCACAGATACGCAGTATTTT.

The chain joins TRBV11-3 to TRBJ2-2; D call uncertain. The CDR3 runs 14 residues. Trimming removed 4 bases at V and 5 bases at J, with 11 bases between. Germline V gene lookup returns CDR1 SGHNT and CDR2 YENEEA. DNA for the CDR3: TGTGCCAGCAGCTCCAGGTTCATAACCGGGGAGCTGTTTTTT. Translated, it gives CASSSRFITGELFF. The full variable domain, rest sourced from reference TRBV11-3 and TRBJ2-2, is EAGVVQSPRYKIIEKKQPVAFWCNPISGHNTLYWYLQNLGQGPELLIRYENEEAVDDSQLPKDRFSAERLKGVDSTLKIQPAELGDSAVYLCASSSRFITGELFFGEGSRLTVL.

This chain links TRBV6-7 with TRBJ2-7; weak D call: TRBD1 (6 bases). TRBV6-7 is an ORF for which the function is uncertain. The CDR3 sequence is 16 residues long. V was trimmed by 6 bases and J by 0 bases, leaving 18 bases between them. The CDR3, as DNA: TGTGCCAGCAGCTTTGCTAGGACAGCCCTCTCCTACGAGCAGTACTTC. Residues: CASSFARTALSYEQYF.

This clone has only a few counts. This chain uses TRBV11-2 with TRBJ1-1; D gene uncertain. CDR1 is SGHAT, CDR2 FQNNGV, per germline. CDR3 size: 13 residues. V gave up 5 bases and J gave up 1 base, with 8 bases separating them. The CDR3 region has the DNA TGTGCCAGCAGCGTCACTCAGAACACTGAAGCTTTCTTT. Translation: CASSVTQNTEAFF.

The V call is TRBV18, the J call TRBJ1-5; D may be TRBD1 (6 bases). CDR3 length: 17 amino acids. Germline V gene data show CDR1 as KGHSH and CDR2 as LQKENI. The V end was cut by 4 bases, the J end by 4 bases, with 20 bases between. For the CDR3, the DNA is TGTGCCAGCTCACTCGTTGGTCGAGGACAGATTAATCAGCCCCAGCATTTT. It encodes CASSLVGRGQINQPQHF.

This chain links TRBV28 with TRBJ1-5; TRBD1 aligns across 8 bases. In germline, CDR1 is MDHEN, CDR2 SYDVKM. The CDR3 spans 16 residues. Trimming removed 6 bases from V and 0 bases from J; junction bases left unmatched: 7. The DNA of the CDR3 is TGTGCCAGCAGCTGGACAGGGATCTATAGCAATCAGCCCCAGCATTTT. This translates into CASSWTGIYSNQPQHF.

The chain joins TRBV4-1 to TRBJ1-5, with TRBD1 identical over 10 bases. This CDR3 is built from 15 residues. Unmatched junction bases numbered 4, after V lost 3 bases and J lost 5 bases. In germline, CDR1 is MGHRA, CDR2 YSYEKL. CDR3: CASSQTGTGDQPQHF. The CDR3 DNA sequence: TGCGCCAGCAGCCAGACCGGGACAGGGGATCAGCCCCAGCATTTT.

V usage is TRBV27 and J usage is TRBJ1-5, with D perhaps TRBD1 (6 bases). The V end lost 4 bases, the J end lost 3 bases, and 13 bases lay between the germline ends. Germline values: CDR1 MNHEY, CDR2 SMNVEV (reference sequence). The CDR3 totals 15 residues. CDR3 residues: CASSSYRDINQPQHF. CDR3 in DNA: TGTGCCAGCAGTTCCTACCGGGACATCAATCAGCCCCAGCATTTT.

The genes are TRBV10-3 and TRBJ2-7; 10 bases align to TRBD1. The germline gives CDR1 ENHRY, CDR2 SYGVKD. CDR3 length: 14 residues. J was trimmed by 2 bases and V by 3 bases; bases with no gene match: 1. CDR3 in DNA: TGTGCCATCAGTGACGGGACAGGGGCCTACGAGCAGTACTTC. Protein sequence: CAISDGTGAYEQYF.

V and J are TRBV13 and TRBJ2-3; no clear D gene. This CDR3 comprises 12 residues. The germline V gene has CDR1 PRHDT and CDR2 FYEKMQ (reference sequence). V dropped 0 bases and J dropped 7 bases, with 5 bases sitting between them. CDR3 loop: CASSLGPNTQYF. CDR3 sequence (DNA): TGTGCCAGCAGCTTAGGCCCAAATACGCAGTATTTT.

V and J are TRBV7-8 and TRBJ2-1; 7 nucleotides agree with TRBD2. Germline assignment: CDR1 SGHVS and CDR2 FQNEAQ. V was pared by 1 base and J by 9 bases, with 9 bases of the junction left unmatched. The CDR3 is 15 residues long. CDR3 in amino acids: CASSLGGRNSGEQFF. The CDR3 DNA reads TGTGCCAGCAGCTTAGGCGGGAGAAATTCGGGTGAGCAGTTCTTC.

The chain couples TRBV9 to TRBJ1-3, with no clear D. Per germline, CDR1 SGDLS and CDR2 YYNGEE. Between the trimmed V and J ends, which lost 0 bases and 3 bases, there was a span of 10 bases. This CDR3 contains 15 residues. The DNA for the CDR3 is TGTGCCAGCAGCGTAGGTACACAGTTTGGAAACACCATATATTTT. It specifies CASSVGTQFGNTIYF.

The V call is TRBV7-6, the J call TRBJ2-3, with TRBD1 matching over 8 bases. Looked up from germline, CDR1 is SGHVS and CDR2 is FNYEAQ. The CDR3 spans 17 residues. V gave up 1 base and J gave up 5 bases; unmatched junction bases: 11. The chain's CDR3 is CASSLVQDRVVVDTQYF. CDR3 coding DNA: TGTGCCAGCAGCTTAGTACAGGACAGGGTTGTAGTAGATACGCAGTATTTT.

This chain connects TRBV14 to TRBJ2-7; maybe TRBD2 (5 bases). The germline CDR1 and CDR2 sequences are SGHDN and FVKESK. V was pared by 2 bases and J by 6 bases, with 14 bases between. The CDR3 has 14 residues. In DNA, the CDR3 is TGTGCCAGCAGCCAAAGTGGGAGACTCCTCGAGCAGTACTTC. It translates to CASSQSGRLLEQYF.

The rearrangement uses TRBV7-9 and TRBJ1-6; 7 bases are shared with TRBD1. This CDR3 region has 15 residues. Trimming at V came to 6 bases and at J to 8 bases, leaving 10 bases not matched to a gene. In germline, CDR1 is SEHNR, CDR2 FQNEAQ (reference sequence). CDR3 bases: TGTGCCAGCAGTTACCCCGGGACAGAGTATTCACCCCTCCACTTT. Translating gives CASSYPGTEYSPLHF.

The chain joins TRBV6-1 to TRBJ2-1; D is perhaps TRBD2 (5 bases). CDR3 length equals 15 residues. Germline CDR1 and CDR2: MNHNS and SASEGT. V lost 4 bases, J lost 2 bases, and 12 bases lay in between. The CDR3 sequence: CASSGERAAYNEQFF. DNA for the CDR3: TGTGCCAGCAGTGGGGAGCGCGCGGCCTACAATGAGCAGTTCTTC.